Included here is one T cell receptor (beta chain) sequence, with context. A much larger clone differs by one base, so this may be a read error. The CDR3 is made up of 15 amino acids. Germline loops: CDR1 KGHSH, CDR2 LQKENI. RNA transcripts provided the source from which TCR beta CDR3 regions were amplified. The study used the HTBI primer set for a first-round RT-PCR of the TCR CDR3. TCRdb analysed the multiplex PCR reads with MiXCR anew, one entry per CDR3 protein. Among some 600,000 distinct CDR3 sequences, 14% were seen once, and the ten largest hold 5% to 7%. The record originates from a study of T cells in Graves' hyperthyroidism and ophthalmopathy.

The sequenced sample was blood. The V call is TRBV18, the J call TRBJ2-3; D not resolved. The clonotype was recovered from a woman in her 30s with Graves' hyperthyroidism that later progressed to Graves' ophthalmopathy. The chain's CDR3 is CAGSQNPSRADTQYF. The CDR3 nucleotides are TGTGCCGGCTCTCAAAACCCCTCCCGAGCAGATACGCAGTATTTT. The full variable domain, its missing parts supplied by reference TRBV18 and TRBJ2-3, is NAGVMQNPRHLVRRRGQEARLRCSPMKGHSHVYWYRQLPEEGLKFMVYLQKENIIDESGMPKERFSAEFPKEGPSILRIQQVVRGDSAAYFCAGSQNPSRADTQYFGPGTRLTVL.